This TCR beta chain emerged from a study of blood T cell repertoires in COVID-19 (dated by TCRdb to the early 2020s). General notes on the study: Samples covering the acute and convalescent phases of COVID-19 were provided by collaborators in the United States, Italy and Spain. The material from the prospective study consisted of cDNA or gDNA derived from T cells, B-cell-depleted T cells, or PBMCs. The sample metadata nearly always contained a de-identified subject ID, COVID-19 status, age in years and sex. Where available, HLA class I and class II types were obtained from metadata supplied by the sample provider rather than from assay-based typing. The dataset comprised deeply sampled blood TCRbeta repertoires from subjects exposed to, actively infected with, or recovered from COVID-19. The repertoires were released in a freely available public database intended as a resource for research on the immune response to SARS-CoV-2. The samples were drawn from two sources: the first 160 participants of the ongoing ImmuneRACE study, and about 1,300 subjects contributed by 6 global collaborators.

A distance of 10 bases separates the germline ends of V and J, which lose 1 base and 10 bases respectively. Measured from the cysteine to the phenylalanine, the CDR3 is 12 residues long. Only the CDR3 region is kept as DNA, spanning 36 bases read in frame from base 1. Per the germline V gene (reference sequence), LGHDT is the CDR1 and YNNKEL is the CDR2. Each collaborating institution followed its own protocols to collect whole blood in K2EDTA tubes. For TCRbeta analysis, collaborators shipped samples in one of three forms: frozen whole blood, isolated PBMCs, or DNA extracted from either of those sample types. Overall study outcomes, separate from this receptor: How much clinical and demographic metadata was included differed by source and by participant, and the metadata was provided uncurated.

Details on this clone: The target of this receptor is not known. No base quality information exists; no much larger clone differs at one position.

TCRbeta CDR3 regions were amplified from genomic DNA by means of the immunoSEQ Assay, a bias-controlled multiplex PCR. On the authors' methods: Nucleated cell counts per sample were estimated from amplification of reference gene primers within the assay. Sequence reads were collapsed and filtered to measure the absolute abundance of every unique TCRbeta CDR3 rearrangement. Productive Simpson clonality was computed per sample as the square root of Simpson's diversity index over productive rearrangements. Here the immuneACCESS table is served through TCRdb, limited to in-frame sequences with V and J called. Missing clones are a known gap in these copies; in checked studies unresolved V genes cover under half, and the rest lacks a known reason. V and J calls and clone size are those listed in that table; D and trimming were worked out from the DNA. The sample yields about 160,000 clones; 75% to 90% were counted once. Roughly 9.2% of the sample lies in the top ten.

What was sequenced was peripheral blood. Recombination linked TRBV3-1 (or the pseudogene TRBV3-2) to TRBJ1-1, with the D gene not clear enough to name. The receptor was isolated from a woman aged 80 or over with active or convalescent COVID-19. The sequenced DNA is TGTGCCAGCAGCCAAGCCGGGGTAACAGCTTTCTTT. This gives the protein CASSQAGVTAFF.